Detailed here is one T cell receptor beta chain. These data belong to a study of blood T cell repertoires in COVID-19. Study as a whole: COVID-19 samples, acute and convalescent, were from the United States, Italy and Spain.

Original handling: The authors estimated nucleated cell counts from reference gene primer amplification. Produced via immunoSEQ multiplex PCR; TCRdb's table is partial and in-frame only. For V, J and clone size, that table is used; D and trimming come from the DNA. Among 150,000 to 200,000 clones listed, around three quarters were seen once. V lost 6 bases, J lost 0 bases, and 5 bases stayed unmatched. The CDR3 sequence is 16 residues long. Germline CDR1 LGHDT, CDR2 YNNKEL (reference sequence). This chain uses TRBV3-1 (or the pseudogene TRBV3-2) with TRBJ2-1; 10 bases align to TRBD2. The sequencing input was peripheral blood. This sequence originates from a man aged 60-69 years with active or convalescent COVID-19. CDR3 in amino acids: CASRLAGSSSYNEQFF. The DNA for the CDR3 is TGTGCCAGCAGACTAGCGGGGTCGAGCTCCTACAATGAGCAGTTCTTC.